The 15 T cell receptor beta chains presented below share a single source sample, sequenced in a study of control samples from healthy donors and cancer patients. Clones were read by immunoSEQ multiplex PCR, and TCRdb kept only the in-frame ones, dropping some. Among about 120,000 clones listed, more than 85% were seen once. The sample was blood. These receptors were collected from a man aged 18 to 35 in good health.

This clone has only a few counts. The chain couples TRBV5-4 to TRBJ1-5, with 7 bases aligning to TRBD1. J lost 4 bases, V lost 3 bases, and 4 bases had no gene match. The CDR3 totals 14 residues. Looked up from germline, CDR1 is SGHNT and CDR2 is YYREEE (reference sequence). The CDR3 DNA sequence: TGTGCCAGCAGCTCCGGGACAGTTAATCAGCCCCAGCATTTT. Translated: CASSSGTVNQPQHF. The entire variable domain, with the rest obtained from reference TRBV5-4 and TRBJ1-5, is as follows: ETGVTQSPTHLIKTRGQQVTLRCSSQSGHNTVSWYQQALGQGPQFIFQYYREEENGRGNFPPRFSGLQFPNYSSELNVNALELDDSALYLCASSSGTVNQPQHFGDGTRLSIL.

V gene TRBV6-6 combines with J gene TRBJ2-1, with a possible D match to TRBD2 (5 bases). V gave up 5 bases and J gave up 3 bases, with 14 bases separating them. This CDR3 spans 15 amino acids. Germline V gene data show CDR1 as MNHNY and CDR2 as SVGAGI (reference sequence). Here the CDR3 DNA reads TGTGCCAGCAGTACGGACTCGAAGAGCTACAATGAGCAGTTCTTC. Its protein is CASSTDSKSYNEQFF.

This chain joins TRBV7-2 and TRBJ1-1, with D unresolved. This CDR3 has 15 amino acids. V lost 1 base to trimming and J lost 4 bases, with 13 bases between them. Germline V gene data show CDR1 as SGHTA and CDR2 as FQGNSA. Written as DNA, the CDR3 is TGTGCCAGCAGCTTAGATTTTTTCGGTTCCACTGAAGCTTTCTTT. Encoded protein: CASSLDFFGSTEAFF.

The chain couples TRBV28 to TRBJ1-1, with a tentative D call TRBD1 (6 bases). The CDR3 runs 15 residues. Germline values: CDR1 MDHEN, CDR2 SYDVKM. Trimming cost V 6 bases and J 1 base, with 15 bases left between them. Written as DNA, the CDR3 is TGTGCCAGCAGAACTACAGGGATGGAGAACACTGAAGCTTTCTTT. Its translation: CASRTTGMENTEAFF.

The chain is built from TRBV11-2 and TRBJ2-7; unclear D gene. V lost 1 base and J lost 6, with 1 base in between. The germline V gene has CDR1 SGHAT and CDR2 FQNNGV. The CDR3 spans 10 residues. The CDR3 is CASSLVEQYF. CDR3 nucleotides: TGTGCCAGCAGCTTAGTCGAGCAGTACTTC.

The rearrangement joins TRBV4-3 to TRBJ2-3; D gene uncertain. CDR1 and CDR2 from the germline V gene are LGHNA and YSLEER. V was pared by 5 bases and J by 6 bases, with 21 bases between. CDR3 length: 16 residues. The CDR3 sequence: CASSIYTGSQEDTQYF. CDR3 DNA: TGCGCCAGCAGCATTTATACCGGGTCCCAGGAGGATACGCAGTATTTT.

The chain employs TRBV6-2 or TRBV6-3 and TRBJ2-1; 8 bases are a match to TRBD2. Looked up from germline, CDR1 is MNHEY and CDR2 is SVGEGT. The junction had 3 bases not matched to a gene; V was cut back by 4 bases and J by 4 bases. The CDR3 totals 14 residues. CDR3 region: CASSLTSEYNEQFF. DNA of the CDR3: TGTGCCAGCAGTTTGACTAGCGAATACAATGAGCAGTTCTTC.

This clone appeared once. The CDR3 nucleotides are TGTGCCAGCAGCTTAGCCAATGAGCAGTTCTTC. Its translation: CASSLANEQFF. The V and J genes are TRBV7-9 and TRBJ2-1; D gene uncertain. The V gene lost 0 bases and the J gene lost 6 bases, with 0 bases spanning the gap. The germline V gene has CDR1 SEHNR and CDR2 FQNEAQ (reference sequence). CDR3 size: 11 residues.

The chain joins TRBV27 to TRBJ1-2, with D perhaps TRBD1 (6 bases). This CDR3 contains 12 residues. Deletions cut 4 bases from V and 6 bases from J, with 9 bases between. Looked up from germline, CDR1 is MNHEY and CDR2 is SMNVEV (reference sequence). Written as DNA, the CDR3 is TGTGCCAGCAGTTCTCACAGGGATGGCTACACCTTC. Translating gives CASSSHRDGYTF.

This sequence joins TRBV13 and TRBJ1-3, with a tentative D call TRBD1 (5 bases). V lost 5 bases and J lost 5, with 13 bases in between. The CDR3 spans 14 residues. Per the germline V gene, CDR1 is PRHDT and CDR2 is FYEKMQ (reference sequence). The CDR3 sequence: CASSPTGERNTIYF. In DNA form, the CDR3 reads TGTGCCAGCAGCCCTACGGGGGAGAGAAACACCATATATTTT.

The rearrangement uses TRBV3-1 (or the pseudogene TRBV3-2) and TRBJ1-1, with D tentatively TRBD1 (5 bases). The length of the CDR3 is 13 residues. Germline CDR1 is LGHDT and CDR2 is YNNKEL (reference sequence). V dropped 0 bases and J dropped 7 bases, with 9 bases sitting between them. As DNA, the CDR3 is TGTGCCAGCAGCCAAGATCGGGGACTTGAAGCTTTCTTT. Translated, it gives CASSQDRGLEAFF.

The V and J genes are TRBV24-1 and TRBJ2-5; 9 positions match TRBD1. The CDR3 loop spans 16 amino acids. Germline V gene lookup returns CDR1 KGHDR and CDR2 SFDVKD. V lost 4 bases to trimming and J lost 5 bases; unmatched junction nucleotides: 10. In nucleotides, the CDR3 is TGTGCCACCAGTGAGGGGGGGGACAGGGTCGGGGAGACCCAGTACTTC. Residues: CATSEGGDRVGETQYF.

The genes are TRBV5-1 and TRBJ1-2, with no clear D. The V end was cut by 1 base, the J end by 4 bases, with 14 bases between. The CDR3 covers 15 residues. Germline CDR1 is SGHRS and CDR2 is YFSETQ. DNA for the CDR3: TGCGCCAGCAGCTTGTCCGGACTCCGAAGCTATGGCTACACCTTC. It is translated as CASSLSGLRSYGYTF.

The chain combines TRBV9 with TRBJ2-2; unclear D gene. Germline CDR1 is SGDLS and CDR2 is YYNGEE. Trimming pared 2 bases from V and 2 bases from J, leaving 7 bases between. The CDR3 consists of 14 residues. The CDR3 is CASSVLLNTGELFF. The CDR3, as DNA: TGTGCCAGCAGCGTTTTACTAAACACCGGGGAGCTGTTTTTT. Variable domain in full (rest from reference TRBV9 and TRBJ2-2): DSGVTQTPKHLITATGQRVTLRCSPRSGDLSVYWYQQSLDQGLQFLIQYYNGEERAKGNILERFSAQQFPDLHSELNLSSLELGDSALYFCASSVLLNTGELFFGEGSRLTVL.

The chain's CDR3 is CASSAGGGTDTQYF. The CDR3 region has the DNA TGTGCCAGCTCGGCGGGAGGGGGCACAGATACGCAGTATTTT. V usage is TRBV3-1 (or the pseudogene TRBV3-2) and J usage is TRBJ2-3; the match to TRBD2 covers 9 bases. The ends lost 8 bases at V and 1 base at J; junction bases unmatched: 4. This CDR3 is 14 amino acids long. The germline V gene encodes CDR1 LGHDT and CDR2 YNNKEL (reference sequence).